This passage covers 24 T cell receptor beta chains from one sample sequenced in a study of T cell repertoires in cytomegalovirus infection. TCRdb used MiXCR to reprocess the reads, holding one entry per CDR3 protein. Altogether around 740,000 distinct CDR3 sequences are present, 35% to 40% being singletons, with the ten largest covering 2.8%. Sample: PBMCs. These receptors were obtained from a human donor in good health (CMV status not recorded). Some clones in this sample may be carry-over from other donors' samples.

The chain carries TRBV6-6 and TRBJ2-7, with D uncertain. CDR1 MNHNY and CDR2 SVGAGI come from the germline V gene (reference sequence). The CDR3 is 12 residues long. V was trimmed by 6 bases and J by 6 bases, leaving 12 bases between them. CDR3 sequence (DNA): TGTGCCAGCAGGCCCTGGGCAAGCGAGCAGTACTTC. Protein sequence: CASRPWASEQYF.

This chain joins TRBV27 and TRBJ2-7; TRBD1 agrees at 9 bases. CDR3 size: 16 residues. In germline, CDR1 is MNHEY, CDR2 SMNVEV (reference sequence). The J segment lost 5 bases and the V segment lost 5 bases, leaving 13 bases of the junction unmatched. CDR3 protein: CASSRTPGTGLHEQYF. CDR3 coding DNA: TGTGCCAGCAGTCGAACCCCCGGGACAGGGTTACACGAGCAGTACTTC.

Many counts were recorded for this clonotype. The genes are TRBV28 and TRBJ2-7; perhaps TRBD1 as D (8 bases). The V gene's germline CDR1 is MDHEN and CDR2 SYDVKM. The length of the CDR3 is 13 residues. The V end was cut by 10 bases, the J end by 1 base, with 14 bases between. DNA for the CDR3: TGTGCCACTACAGGGGGGGGATCCTACGAGCAGTACTTC. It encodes CATTGGGSYEQYF.

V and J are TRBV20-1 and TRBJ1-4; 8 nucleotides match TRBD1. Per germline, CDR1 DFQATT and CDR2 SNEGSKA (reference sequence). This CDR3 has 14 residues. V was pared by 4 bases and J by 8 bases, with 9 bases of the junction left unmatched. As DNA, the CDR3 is TGCAGTGCTACGCGGGGCAGGGGGCGGGAAAAACTGTTTTTT. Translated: CSATRGRGREKLFF.

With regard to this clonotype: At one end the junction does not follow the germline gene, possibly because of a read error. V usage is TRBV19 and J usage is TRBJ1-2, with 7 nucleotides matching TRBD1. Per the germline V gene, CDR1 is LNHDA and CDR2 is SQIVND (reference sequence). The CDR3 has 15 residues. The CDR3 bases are TGTGCCACTAGTATAGGGGACAGCCCTTACTATGGCTACACCTTC. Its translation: CATSIGDSPYYGYTF.

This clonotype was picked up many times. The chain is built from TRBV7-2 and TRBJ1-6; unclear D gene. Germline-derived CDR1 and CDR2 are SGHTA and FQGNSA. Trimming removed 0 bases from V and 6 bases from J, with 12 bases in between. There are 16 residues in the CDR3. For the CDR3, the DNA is TGTGCCAGCAGCTTAGCTAGTGTTCGGGGTAATTCACCCCTCCACTTT. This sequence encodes CASSLASVRGNSPLHF.

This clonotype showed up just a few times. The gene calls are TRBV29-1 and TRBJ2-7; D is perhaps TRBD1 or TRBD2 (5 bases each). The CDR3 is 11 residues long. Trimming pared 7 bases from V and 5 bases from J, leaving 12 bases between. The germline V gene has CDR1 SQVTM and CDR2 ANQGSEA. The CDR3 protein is CSAGDRHEQYF. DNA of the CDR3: TGCAGCGCTGGGGACCGCCACGAGCAGTACTTC.

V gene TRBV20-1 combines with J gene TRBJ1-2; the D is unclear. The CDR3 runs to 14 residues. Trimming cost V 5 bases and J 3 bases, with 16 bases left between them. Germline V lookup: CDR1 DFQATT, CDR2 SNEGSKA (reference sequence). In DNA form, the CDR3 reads TGCAGTGCTGGCGGACGAGAGCGACACTATGGCTACACCTTC. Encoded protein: CSAGGRERHYGYTF.

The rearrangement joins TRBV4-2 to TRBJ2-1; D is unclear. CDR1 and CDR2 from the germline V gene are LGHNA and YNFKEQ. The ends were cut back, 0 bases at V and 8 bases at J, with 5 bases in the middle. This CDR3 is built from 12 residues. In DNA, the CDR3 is TGTGCCAGCAGCCAAGATCTCCATGAGCAGTTCTTC. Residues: CASSQDLHEQFF.

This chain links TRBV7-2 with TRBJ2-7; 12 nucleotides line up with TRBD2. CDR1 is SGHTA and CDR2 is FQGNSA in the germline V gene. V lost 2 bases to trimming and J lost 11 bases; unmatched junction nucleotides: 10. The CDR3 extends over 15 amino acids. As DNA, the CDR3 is TGTGCCAGCAGCTTAAGGCTAGCGGGAGGGAATGAGAAGTACTTC. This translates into CASSLRLAGGNEKYF.

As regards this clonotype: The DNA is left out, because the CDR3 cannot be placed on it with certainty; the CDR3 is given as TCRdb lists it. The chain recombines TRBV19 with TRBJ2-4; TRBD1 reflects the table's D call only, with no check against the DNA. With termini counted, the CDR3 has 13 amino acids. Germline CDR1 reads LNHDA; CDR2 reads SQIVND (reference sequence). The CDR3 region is CATSWAFGNIHYF.

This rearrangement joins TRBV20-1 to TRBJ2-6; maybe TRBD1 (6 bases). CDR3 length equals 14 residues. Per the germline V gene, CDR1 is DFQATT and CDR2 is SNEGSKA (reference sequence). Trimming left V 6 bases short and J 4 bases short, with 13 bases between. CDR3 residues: CSATTGTGANVLTF. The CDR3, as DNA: TGCAGTGCCACCACAGGGACCGGGGCCAACGTCCTGACTTTC.

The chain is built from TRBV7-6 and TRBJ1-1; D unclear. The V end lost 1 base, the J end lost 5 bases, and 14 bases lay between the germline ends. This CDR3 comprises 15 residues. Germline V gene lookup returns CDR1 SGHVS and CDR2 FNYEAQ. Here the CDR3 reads CASSLERPGRTEAFF. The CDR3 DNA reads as TGTGCCAGCAGCTTAGAGCGACCGGGGAGGACTGAAGCTTTCTTT. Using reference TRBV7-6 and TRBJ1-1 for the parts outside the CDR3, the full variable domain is GAGVSQSPRYKVTKRGQDVALRCDPISGHVSLYWYRQALGQGPEFLTYFNYEAQQDKSGLPNDRFSAERPEGSISTLTIQRTEQRDSAMYRCASSLERPGRTEAFFGQGTRLTVV.

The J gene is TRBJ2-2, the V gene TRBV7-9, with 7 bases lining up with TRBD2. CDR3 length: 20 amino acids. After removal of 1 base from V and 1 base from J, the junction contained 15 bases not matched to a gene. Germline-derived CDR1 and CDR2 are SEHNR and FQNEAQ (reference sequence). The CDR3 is CASSLGLGSGQLQNTGELFF. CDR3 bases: TGTGCCAGCAGCTTAGGTTTGGGTAGCGGGCAACTACAGAACACCGGGGAGCTGTTTTTT.

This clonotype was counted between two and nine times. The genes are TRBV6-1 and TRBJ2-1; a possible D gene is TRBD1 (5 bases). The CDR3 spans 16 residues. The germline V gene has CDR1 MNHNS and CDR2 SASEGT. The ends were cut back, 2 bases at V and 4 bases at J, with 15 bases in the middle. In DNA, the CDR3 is TGTGCCAGCAGTGAAAGGGGTCCTCCCGGGTACAATGAGCAGTTCTTC. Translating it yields CASSERGPPGYNEQFF.

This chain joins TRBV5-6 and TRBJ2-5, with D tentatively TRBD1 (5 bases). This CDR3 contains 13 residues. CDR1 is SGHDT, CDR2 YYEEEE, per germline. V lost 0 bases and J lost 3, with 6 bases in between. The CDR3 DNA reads TGTGCCAGCAGCTTGGCACAGGAAGAGACCCAGTACTTC. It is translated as CASSLAQEETQYF.

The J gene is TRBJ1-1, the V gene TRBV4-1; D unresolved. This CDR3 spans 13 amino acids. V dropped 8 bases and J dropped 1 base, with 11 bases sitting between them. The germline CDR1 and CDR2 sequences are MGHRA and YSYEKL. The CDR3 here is CASSREQNTEAFF. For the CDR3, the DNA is TGCGCCAGCTCTCGGGAGCAGAACACTGAAGCTTTCTTT.

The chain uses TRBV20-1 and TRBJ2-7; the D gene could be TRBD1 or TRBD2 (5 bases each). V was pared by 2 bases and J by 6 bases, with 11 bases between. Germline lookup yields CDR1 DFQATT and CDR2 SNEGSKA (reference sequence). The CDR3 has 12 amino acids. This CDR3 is CSARTSGPEQYF. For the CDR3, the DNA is TGCAGTGCTAGAACATCGGGGCCCGAGCAGTACTTC.

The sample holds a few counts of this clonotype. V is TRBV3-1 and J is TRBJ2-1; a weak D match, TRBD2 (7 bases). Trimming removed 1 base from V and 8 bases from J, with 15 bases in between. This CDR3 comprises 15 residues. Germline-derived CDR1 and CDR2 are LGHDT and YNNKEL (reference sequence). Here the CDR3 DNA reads TGTGCCAGCAGCCAAGGTCCCACAGGGAGGGATGAGCAGTTCTTC. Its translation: CASSQGPTGRDEQFF.

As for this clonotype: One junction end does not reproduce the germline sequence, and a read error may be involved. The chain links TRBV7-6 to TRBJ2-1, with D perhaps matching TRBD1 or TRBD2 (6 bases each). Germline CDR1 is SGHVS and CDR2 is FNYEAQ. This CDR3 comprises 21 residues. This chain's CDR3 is CASSVTFSGAPAPFRYNEQSF. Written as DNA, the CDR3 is TGTGCCAGCAGCGTCACCTTCTCGGGGGCCCCCGCCCCATTCCGGTACAATGAGCAGTCCTTC.

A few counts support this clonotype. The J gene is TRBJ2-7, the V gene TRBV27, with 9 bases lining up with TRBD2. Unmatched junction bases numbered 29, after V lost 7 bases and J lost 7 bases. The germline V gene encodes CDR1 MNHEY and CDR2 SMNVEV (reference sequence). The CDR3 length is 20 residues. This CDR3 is CASMSANVEMIAGVFGEQYF. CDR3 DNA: TGTGCCAGCATGTCGGCGAACGTCGAGATGATAGCGGGAGTATTCGGGGAGCAGTACTTC.

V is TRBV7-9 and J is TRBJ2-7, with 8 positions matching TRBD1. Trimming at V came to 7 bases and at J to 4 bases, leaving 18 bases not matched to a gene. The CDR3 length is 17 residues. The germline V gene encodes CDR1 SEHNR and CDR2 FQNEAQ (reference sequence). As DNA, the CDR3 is TGTGCCAGCACCCAGGCGGCACAGGGGGTTCCTGTTTACGAGCAGTACTTC. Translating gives CASTQAAQGVPVYEQYF. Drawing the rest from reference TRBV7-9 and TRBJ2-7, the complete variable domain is DTGVSQNPRHKITKRGQNVTFRCDPISEHNRLYWYRQTLGQGPEFLTYFQNEAQLEKSRLLSDRFSAERPKGSFSTLEIQRTEQGDSAMYLCASTQAAQGVPVYEQYFGPGTRLTVT.

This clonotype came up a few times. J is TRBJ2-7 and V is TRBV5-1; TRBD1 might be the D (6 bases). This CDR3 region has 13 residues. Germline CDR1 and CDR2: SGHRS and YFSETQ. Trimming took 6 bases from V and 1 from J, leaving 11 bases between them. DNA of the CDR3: TGCGCCAGCAACCTACAGGGTTCCTACGAGCAGTACTTC. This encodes CASNLQGSYEQYF. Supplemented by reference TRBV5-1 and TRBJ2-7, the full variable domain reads KAGVTQTPRYLIKTRGQQVTLSCSPISGHRSVSWYQQTPGQGLQFLFEYFSETQRNKGNFPGRFSGRQFSNSRSEMNVSTLELGDSALYLCASNLQGSYEQYFGPGTRLTVT.

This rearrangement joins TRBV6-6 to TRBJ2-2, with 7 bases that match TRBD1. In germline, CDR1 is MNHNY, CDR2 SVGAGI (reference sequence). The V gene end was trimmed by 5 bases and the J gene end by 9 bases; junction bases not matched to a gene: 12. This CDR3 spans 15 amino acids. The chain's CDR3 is CASSDVAGGIRELFF. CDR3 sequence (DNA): TGTGCCAGCAGTGATGTCGCAGGGGGTATCCGGGAGCTGTTTTTT.